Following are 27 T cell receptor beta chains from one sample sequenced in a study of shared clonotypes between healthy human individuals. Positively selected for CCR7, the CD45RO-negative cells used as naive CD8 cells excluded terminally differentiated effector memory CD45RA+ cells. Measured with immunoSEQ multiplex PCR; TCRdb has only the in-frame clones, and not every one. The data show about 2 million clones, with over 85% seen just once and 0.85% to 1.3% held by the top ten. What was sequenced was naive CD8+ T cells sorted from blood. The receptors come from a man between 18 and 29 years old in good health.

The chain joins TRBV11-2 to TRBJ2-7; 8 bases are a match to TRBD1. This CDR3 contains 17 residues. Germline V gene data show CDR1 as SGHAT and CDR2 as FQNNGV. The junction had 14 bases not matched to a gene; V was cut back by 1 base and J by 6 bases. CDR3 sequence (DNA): TGTGCCAGCAGCTTAGGGGAACGCGGGACAGGACCCCTCGAGCAGTACTTC. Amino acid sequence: CASSLGERGTGPLEQYF.

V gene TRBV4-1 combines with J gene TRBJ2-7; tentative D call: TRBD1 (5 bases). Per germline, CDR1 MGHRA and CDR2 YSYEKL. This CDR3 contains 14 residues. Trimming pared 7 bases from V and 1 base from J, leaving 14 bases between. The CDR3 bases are TGCGCCAGCACGCCTGTACCAGGGTCCTACGAGCAGTACTTC. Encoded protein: CASTPVPGSYEQYF.

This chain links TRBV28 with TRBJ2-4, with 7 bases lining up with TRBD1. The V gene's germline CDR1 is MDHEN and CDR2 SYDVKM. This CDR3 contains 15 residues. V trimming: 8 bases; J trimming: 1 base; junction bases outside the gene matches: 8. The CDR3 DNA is TGTGCCAGCTCCGACAGGGAATGGGCCAAAAACATTCAGTACTTC. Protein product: CASSDREWAKNIQYF.

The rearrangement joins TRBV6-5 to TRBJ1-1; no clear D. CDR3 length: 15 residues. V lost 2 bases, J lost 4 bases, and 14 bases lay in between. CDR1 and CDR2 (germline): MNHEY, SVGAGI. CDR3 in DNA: TGTGCCAGCAGTTACGGGCTTGGAAAGGGCACTGAAGCTTTCTTT. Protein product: CASSYGLGKGTEAFF.

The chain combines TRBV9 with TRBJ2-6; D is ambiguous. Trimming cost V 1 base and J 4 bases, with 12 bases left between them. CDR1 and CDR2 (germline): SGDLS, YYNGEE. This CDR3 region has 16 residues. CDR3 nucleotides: TGTGCCAGCAGCGTAACTGAGTCATGGGGGGCCAACGTCCTGACTTTC. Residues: CASSVTESWGANVLTF.

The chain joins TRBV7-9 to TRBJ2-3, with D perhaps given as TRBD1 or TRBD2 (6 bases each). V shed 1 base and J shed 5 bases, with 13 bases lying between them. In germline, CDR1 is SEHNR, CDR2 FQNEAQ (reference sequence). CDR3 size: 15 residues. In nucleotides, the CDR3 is TGTGCCAGCAGCTTAGTGGGGGGCGCGGAAGATACGCAGTATTTT. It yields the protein CASSLVGGAEDTQYF.

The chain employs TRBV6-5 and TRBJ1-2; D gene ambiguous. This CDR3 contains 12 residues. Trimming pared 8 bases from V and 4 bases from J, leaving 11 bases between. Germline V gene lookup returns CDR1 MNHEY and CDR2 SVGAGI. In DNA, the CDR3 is TGTGCCAGCTCTCAGTATTCCTATGGCTACACCTTC. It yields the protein CASSQYSYGYTF.

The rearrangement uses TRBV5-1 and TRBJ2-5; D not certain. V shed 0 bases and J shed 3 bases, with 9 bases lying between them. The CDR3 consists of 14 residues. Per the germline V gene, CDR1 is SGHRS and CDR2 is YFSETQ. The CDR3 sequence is CASSLGVNEETQYF. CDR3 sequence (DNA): TGCGCCAGCAGCTTGGGGGTGAATGAAGAGACCCAGTACTTC.

In nucleotides, the CDR3 is TGCGCCAGCAGTCATAACATGGGACTAGCGGGATGGGAGGAGACCCAGTACTTC. This sequence encodes CASSHNMGLAGWEETQYF. The rearrangement links TRBV5-1 to TRBJ2-5, with TRBD2 matching over 13 bases. This CDR3 comprises 18 residues. Germline V lookup: CDR1 SGHRS, CDR2 YFSETQ. Losses at the gene ends were 5 bases for V and 5 bases for J; bases not matched to a gene: 15.

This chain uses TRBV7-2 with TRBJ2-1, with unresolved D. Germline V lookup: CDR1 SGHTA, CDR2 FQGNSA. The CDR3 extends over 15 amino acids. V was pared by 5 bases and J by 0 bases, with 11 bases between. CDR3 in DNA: TGTGCCAGCAGCCTAAGTTTTGACTCCTACAATGAGCAGTTCTTC. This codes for CASSLSFDSYNEQFF.

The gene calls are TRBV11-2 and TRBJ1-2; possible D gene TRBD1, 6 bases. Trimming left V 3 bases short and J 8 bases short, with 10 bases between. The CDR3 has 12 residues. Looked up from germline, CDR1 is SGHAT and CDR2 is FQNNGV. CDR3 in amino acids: CASSFEGGGYTF. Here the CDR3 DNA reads TGTGCCAGCAGCTTCGAGGGGGGCGGCTACACCTTC.

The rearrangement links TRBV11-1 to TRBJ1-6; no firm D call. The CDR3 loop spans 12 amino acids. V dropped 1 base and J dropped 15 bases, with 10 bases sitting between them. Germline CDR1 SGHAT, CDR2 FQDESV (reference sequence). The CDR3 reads CASSLEVFGLHF. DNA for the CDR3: TGTGCCAGCAGCTTAGAGGTCTTCGGCCTCCACTTT.

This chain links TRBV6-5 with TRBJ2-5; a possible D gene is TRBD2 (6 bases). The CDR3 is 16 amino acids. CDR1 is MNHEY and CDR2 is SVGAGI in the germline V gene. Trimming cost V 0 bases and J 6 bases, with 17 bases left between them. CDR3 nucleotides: TGTGCCAGCAGTTACTCCGTTGCGGGAATGGGACAGACCCAGTACTTC. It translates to CASSYSVAGMGQTQYF.

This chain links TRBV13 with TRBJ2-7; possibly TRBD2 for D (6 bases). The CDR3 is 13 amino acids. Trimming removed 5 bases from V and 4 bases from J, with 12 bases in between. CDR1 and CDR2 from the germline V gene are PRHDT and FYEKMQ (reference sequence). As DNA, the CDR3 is TGTGCCAGCAGCCCTGGGGAGGATTACGAGCAGTACTTC. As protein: CASSPGEDYEQYF.

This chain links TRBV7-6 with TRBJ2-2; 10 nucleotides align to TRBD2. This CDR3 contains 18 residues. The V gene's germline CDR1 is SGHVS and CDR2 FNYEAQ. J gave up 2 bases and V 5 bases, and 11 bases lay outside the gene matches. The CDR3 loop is CASSPYPSGGINTGELFF. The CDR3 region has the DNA TGTGCCAGCAGCCCTTATCCTAGCGGGGGAATTAACACCGGGGAGCTGTTTTTT. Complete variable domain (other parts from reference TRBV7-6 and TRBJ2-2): GAGVSQSPRYKVTKRGQDVALRCDPISGHVSLYWYRQALGQGPEFLTYFNYEAQQDKSGLPNDRFSAERPEGSISTLTIQRTEQRDSAMYRCASSPYPSGGINTGELFFGEGSRLTVL.

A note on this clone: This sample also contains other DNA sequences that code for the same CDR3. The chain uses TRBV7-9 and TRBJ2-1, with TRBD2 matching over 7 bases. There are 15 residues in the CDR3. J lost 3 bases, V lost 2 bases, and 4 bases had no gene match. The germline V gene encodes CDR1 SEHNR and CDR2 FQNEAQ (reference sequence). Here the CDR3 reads CASSLRAGVYNEQFF. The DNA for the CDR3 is TGTGCCAGCAGCTTACGGGCGGGGGTCTACAATGAGCAGTTCTTC. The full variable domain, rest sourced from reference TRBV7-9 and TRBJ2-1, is DTGVSQNPRHKITKRGQNVTFRCDPISEHNRLYWYRQTLGQGPEFLTYFQNEAQLEKSRLLSDRFSAERPKGSFSTLEIQRTEQGDSAMYLCASSLRAGVYNEQFFGPGTRLTVL.

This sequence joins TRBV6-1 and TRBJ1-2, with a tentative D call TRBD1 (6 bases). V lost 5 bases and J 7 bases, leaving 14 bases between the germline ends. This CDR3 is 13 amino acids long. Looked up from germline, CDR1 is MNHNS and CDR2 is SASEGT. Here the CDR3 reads CASSSGTPFGYTF. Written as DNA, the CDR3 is TGTGCCAGCAGTTCCGGGACACCTTTTGGCTACACCTTC.

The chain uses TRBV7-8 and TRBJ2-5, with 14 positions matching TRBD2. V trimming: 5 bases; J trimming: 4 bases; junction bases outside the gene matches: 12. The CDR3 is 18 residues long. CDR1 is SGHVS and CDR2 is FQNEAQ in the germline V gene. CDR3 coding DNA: TGTGCCAGCAGCACCCGACTAGCGGGAGGGCTTGTCGGAGAGACCCAGTACTTC. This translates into CASSTRLAGGLVGETQYF.

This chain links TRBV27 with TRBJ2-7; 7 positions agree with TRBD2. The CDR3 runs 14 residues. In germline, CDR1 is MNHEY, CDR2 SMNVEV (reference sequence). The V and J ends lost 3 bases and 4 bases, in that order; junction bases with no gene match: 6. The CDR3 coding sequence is TGTGCCAGCAGTTTGGGGACTACCCAATACGAGCAGTACTTC. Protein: CASSLGTTQYEQYF.

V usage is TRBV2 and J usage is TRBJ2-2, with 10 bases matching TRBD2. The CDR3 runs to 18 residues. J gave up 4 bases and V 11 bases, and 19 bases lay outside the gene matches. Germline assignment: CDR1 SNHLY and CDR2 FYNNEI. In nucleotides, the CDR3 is TGTGCCCTCTCCTTCCTGGGACTAGCGAACCCGGGCACCGGGGAGCTGTTTTTT. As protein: CALSFLGLANPGTGELFF. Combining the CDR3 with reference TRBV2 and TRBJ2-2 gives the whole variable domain EPEVTQTPSHQVTQMGQEVILRCVPISNHLYFYWYRQILGQKVEFLVSFYNNEISEKSEIFDDQFSVERPDGSNFTLKIRSTKLEDSAMYFCALSFLGLANPGTGELFFGEGSRLTVL.

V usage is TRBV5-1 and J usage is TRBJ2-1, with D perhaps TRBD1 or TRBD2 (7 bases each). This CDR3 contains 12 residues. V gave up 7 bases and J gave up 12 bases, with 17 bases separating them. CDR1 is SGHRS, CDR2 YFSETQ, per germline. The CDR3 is CASPRGGPGQFF. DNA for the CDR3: TGCGCCAGCCCCAGGGGGGGGCCAGGGCAGTTCTTC.

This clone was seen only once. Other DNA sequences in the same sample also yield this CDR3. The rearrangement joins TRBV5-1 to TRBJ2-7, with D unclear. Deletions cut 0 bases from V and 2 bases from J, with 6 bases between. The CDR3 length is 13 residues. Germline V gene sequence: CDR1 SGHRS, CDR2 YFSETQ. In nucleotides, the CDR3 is TGCGCCAGCAGCTTGGGACCAACCTACGAGCAGTACTTC. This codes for CASSLGPTYEQYF.

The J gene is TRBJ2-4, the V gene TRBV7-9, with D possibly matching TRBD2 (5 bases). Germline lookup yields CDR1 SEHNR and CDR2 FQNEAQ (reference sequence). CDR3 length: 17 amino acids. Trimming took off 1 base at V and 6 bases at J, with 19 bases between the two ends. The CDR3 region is CASSLVDGVPEGNIQYF. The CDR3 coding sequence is TGTGCCAGCAGCTTAGTCGACGGGGTACCTGAGGGAAACATTCAGTACTTC.

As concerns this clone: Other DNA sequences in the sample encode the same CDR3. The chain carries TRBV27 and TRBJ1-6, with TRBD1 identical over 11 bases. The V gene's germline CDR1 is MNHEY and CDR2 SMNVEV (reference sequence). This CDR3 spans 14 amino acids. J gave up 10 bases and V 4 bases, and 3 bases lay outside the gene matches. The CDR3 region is CASSSGTGGSPLHF. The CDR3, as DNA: TGTGCCAGCAGTTCCGGGACAGGGGGATCACCCCTCCACTTT.

The DNA for the CDR3 is TGTGCCAGCAGCTGGGCAGGCTACAATGAGCAGTTCTTC. Protein product: CASSWAGYNEQFF. The chain couples TRBV7-9 to TRBJ2-1, with D unresolved. Germline V CDR1 and CDR2: SEHNR, FQNEAQ (reference sequence). Trimming removed 4 bases from V and 3 bases from J, with 7 bases in between. The CDR3 spans 13 residues.

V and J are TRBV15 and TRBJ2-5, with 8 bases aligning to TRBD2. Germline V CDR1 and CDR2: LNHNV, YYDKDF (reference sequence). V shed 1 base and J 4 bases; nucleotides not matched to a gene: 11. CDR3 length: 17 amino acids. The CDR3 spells CATSRVRAGGPVETQYF. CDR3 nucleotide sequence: TGTGCCACCAGCAGAGTACGGGCGGGGGGACCGGTAGAGACCCAGTACTTC.

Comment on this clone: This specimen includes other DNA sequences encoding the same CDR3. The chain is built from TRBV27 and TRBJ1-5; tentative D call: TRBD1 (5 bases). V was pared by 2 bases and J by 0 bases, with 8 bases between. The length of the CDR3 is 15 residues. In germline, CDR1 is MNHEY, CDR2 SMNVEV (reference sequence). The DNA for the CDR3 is TGTGCCAGCAGTTTAGCAGGGTATAGCAATCAGCCCCAGCATTTT. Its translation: CASSLAGYSNQPQHF.